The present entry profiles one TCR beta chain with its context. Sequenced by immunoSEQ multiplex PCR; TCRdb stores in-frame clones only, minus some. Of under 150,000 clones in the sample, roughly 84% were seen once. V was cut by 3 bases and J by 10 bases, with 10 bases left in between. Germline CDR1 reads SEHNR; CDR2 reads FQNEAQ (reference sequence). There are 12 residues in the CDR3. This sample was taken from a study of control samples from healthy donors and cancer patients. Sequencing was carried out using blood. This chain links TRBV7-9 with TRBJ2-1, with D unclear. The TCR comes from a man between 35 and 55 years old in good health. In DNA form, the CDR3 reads TGTGCCAGCAGCTTTGGACGGACCGAGCAGTTCTTC. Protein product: CASSFGRTEQFF.